This is a list of T cell receptor beta chains from one sample in a study of T cells after yellow fever vaccination. TCRdb independently ran MiXCR on the 5' RACE reads; one entry per CDR3 protein. The data contain 250,000 or so distinct CDR3 sequences, around 3.5% of them seen just once; the ten biggest clones take up roughly a fifth. Specimen: PBMCs, collected 15 days after the yellow fever booster vaccination. Receptors originate from a man between 18 and 35 years old who received the YFV17D yellow fever vaccine. Each CDR3 is given with its conserved first and last residue. The order of the fields is J gene, D gene, clone size, V gene, CDR3 DNA, CDR3 protein. D genes are given only for firm matches. Clone size is given for some rows only: seen once, a few or many times, or a class if the clone is expanded.

J gene: TRBJ1-2
D gene: .
clone size: many
V gene: TRBV7-2
CDR3 DNA: TGTGCCAGCAGTTCCTGGATAAGGCCAGGCCCTAACTATGGCTACACCTTC
CDR3 protein: CASSSWIRPGPNYGYTF

J gene: TRBJ1-2
D gene: TRBD1
clone size: few
V gene: TRBV6-6
CDR3 DNA: TGTGCCAGCGCTACTCCCGGACAGGACCGATGGGACTATGGCTACACCTTC
CDR3 protein: CASATPGQDRWDYGYTF

J gene: TRBJ2-6
D gene: TRBD1
clone size: many
V gene: TRBV7-2
CDR3 DNA: TGTGCCAGCAGCAGACAGACAGGGGGTGGAACCACCAACGTCCTGACTTTC
CDR3 protein: CASSRQTGGGTTNVLTF

J gene: TRBJ1-6
D gene: TRBD1
clone size: .
V gene: TRBV7-8
CDR3 DNA: TGTGCCAGCAGCGCCCGGACAGGGGGTAATTCACCCCTCCACTTT
CDR3 protein: CASSARTGGNSPLHF

J gene: TRBJ2-5
D gene: .
clone size: many
V gene: TRBV5-4
CDR3 DNA: TGTGCCAGCAGCTTGGAGTTCCAGACCCAGTACTTC
CDR3 protein: CASSLEFQTQYF

J gene: TRBJ2-3
D gene: TRBD2
clone size: many
V gene: TRBV14
CDR3 DNA: TGTGCCAGCAGCTGGACTAGCGGGGGGGCAGATACGCAGTATTTT
CDR3 protein: CASSWTSGGADTQYF

J gene: TRBJ2-2
D gene: .
clone size: many
V gene: TRBV29-1
CDR3 DNA: TGCAGCGTCGGGCGACCCACGAACACCGGGGAGCTGTTTTTT
CDR3 protein: CSVGRPTNTGELFF

J gene: TRBJ1-2
D gene: TRBD1
clone size: .
V gene: TRBV10-1
CDR3 DNA: TGCGCCAGCAGTGAAAACAGGGGGAGAGGCTACACCTTC
CDR3 protein: CASSENRGRGYTF

J gene: TRBJ2-5
D gene: .
clone size: many
V gene: TRBV11-2
CDR3 DNA: TGTGCCAGCAGCACAGTGGGGACCCAGTACTTC
CDR3 protein: CASSTVGTQYF

J gene: TRBJ2-3
D gene: .
clone size: many
V gene: TRBV29-1
CDR3 DNA: TGCAGCGTTCCTAGACGAGGACTGCCCGCGACCACAGATACGCAGTATTTT
CDR3 protein: CSVPRRGLPATTDTQYF

J gene: TRBJ2-1
D gene: .
clone size: many
V gene: TRBV5-1
CDR3 DNA: TGCGCCAGCAGCTTACTGACAGCCCGGGATGAGCAGTTCTTC
CDR3 protein: CASSLLTARDEQFF

J gene: TRBJ2-3
D gene: TRBD2
clone size: many
V gene: TRBV20-1
CDR3 DNA: TGCAGTGCTAGAGTCGGGGGGGCATCGGATACGCAGTATTTT
CDR3 protein: CSARVGGASDTQYF

J gene: TRBJ1-1
D gene: .
clone size: many
V gene: TRBV7-6
CDR3 DNA: TGTGCCAGCAGCTCCTCCCCAGCCACTGAAGCTTTCTTT
CDR3 protein: CASSSSPATEAFF

J gene: TRBJ2-1
D gene: TRBD1
clone size: many
V gene: TRBV20-1
CDR3 DNA: TGCAGTGCCCCGAGGACAGGGGGAAACTACAATGAGCAGTTCTTC
CDR3 protein: CSAPRTGGNYNEQFF

J gene: TRBJ1-5
D gene: TRBD1
clone size: many
V gene: TRBV25-1
CDR3 DNA: TGTGCCAGCAGAGCCGACAGGGACGATCAGCCCCAGCATTTT
CDR3 protein: CASRADRDDQPQHF

J gene: TRBJ2-1
D gene: TRBD1
clone size: many
V gene: TRBV27
CDR3 DNA: TGTGCCAGCAACTCGGTCGGGACAGGGCCTTACAATGAGCAGTTCTTC
CDR3 protein: CASNSVGTGPYNEQFF

J gene: TRBJ2-5
D gene: TRBD2
clone size: many
V gene: TRBV4-1
CDR3 DNA: TGCGCCAGCAGCCAAGAGGCTAGCGGGGGGTTCGGGACCCAGTACTTC
CDR3 protein: CASSQEASGGFGTQYF

J gene: TRBJ2-1
D gene: .
clone size: many
V gene: TRBV6-2/TRBV6-3
CDR3 DNA: TGTGCCAGCAGCCCGGGACACAGCTCCTACAATGAGCAGTTCTTC
CDR3 protein: CASSPGHSSYNEQFF

J gene: TRBJ2-1
D gene: TRBD1
clone size: many
V gene: TRBV7-9
CDR3 DNA: TGTGCCAGCAGCTTAGAAGGGGGCCGCTCCTACAATGAGCAGTTCTTC
CDR3 protein: CASSLEGGRSYNEQFF

J gene: TRBJ2-3
D gene: TRBD1
clone size: many
V gene: TRBV20-1
CDR3 DNA: TGCAGTGCTAATACCGGGACAGCTAGCACAGATACGCAGTATTTT
CDR3 protein: CSANTGTASTDTQYF

J gene: TRBJ1-2
D gene: .
clone size: .
V gene: TRBV5-1
CDR3 DNA: TGCGCCTCGGCAGGACAGCCTCCTAACTATGGCTACACCTTC
CDR3 protein: CASAGQPPNYGYTF

J gene: TRBJ1-2
D gene: .
clone size: many
V gene: TRBV24-1
CDR3 DNA: TGTGCCACCAGTGATGAAATTGTGCGACAAGACTATGGCTACACCTTC
CDR3 protein: CATSDEIVRQDYGYTF

J gene: TRBJ2-6
D gene: TRBD1
clone size: many
V gene: TRBV27
CDR3 DNA: TGTGCCAGCAGTAAGGACAGGGGGCAAGCAGGGGCCAACGTCCTGACTTTC
CDR3 protein: CASSKDRGQAGANVLTF

J gene: TRBJ2-7
D gene: .
clone size: many
V gene: TRBV12-3/TRBV12-4
CDR3 DNA: TGTGCCAGCAGTTTAGCGCGGACAGCGGTCTCCTACGAGCAGTACTTC
CDR3 protein: CASSLARTAVSYEQYF

J gene: TRBJ1-6
D gene: .
clone size: many
V gene: TRBV19
CDR3 DNA: TGTGCCAGGGACTTAAATTCACCCCTCCACTTT
CDR3 protein: CARDLNSPLHF

J gene: TRBJ2-1
D gene: .
clone size: many
V gene: TRBV7-3
CDR3 DNA: TGTGCCAGCTCTAAAAACGGTGGGGGGGCACGCAATGAGCAGTTCTTC
CDR3 protein: CASSKNGGGARNEQFF

J gene: TRBJ1-2
D gene: .
clone size: many
V gene: TRBV3-1
CDR3 DNA: TGTGCCAGCAGCCAAGGGTTCGGCTACACCTTC
CDR3 protein: CASSQGFGYTF